This TCR beta chain appears in the sequencing data of a study of T cells in Graves' hyperthyroidism and ophthalmopathy. General study findings and limits: Ophthalmopathy was distinguished from stable hyperthyroidism by 13 V-J signatures.

The authors deemed Graves' hyperthyroidism stable absent ophthalmopathy progression within 18 months. Patients were excluded for uncontrolled infection, other autoimmune disease, pregnancy or lactation. For the diagnoses, clinical symptoms, serum thyroxine and TRAb, thyroid ultrasound and orbital computed tomography were used. CDR3 length: 14 amino acids. CDR1 is LNHDA and CDR2 is SQIVND in the germline V gene (reference sequence). Between the trimmed V and J ends, which lost 8 bases and 0 bases, there was a span of 11 bases. Authors of the study amplified TCR beta CDR3 regions from RNA transcripts. The HTBI primer set served for first-round RT-PCR of the TCR CDR3. TCRdb independently ran MiXCR on the multiplex PCR reads; one entry per CDR3 protein. The sample lists roughly 380,000 distinct CDR3 sequences, under 20% occurring once. Many counts were recorded for this clonotype. The antigen is undetermined.

This TCR came from a woman aged 18 to 35 with Graves' hyperthyroidism. V and J are TRBV19 and TRBJ2-4; D not certain. The source material was blood. The CDR3 DNA reads TGTGCCAGTTCTTATACTCTAGCCAAAAACATTCAGTACTTC. Protein: CASSYTLAKNIQYF. The complete variable domain, with remaining parts taken from reference TRBV19 and TRBJ2-4, reads DGGITQSPKYLFRKEGQNVTLSCEQNLNHDAMYWYRQDPGQGLRLIYYSQIVNDFQKGDIAEGYSVSREKKESFPLTVTSAQKNPTAFYLCASSYTLAKNIQYFGAGTRLSVL.